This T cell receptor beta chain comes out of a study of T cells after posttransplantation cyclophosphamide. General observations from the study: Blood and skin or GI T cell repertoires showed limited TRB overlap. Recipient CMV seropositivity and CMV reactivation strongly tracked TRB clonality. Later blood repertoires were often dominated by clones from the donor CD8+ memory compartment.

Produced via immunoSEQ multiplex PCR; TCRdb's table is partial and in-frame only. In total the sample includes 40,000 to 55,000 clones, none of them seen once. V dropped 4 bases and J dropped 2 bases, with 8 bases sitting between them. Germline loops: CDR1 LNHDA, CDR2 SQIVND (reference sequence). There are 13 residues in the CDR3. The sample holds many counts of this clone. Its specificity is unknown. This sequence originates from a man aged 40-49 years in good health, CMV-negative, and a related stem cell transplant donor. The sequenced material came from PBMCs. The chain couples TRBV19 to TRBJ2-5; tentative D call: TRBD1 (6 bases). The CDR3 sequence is CASSRGQQETQYF. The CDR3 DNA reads TGTGCCAGTAGTAGAGGACAGCAAGAGACCCAGTACTTC. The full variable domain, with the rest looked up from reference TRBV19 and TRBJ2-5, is DGGITQSPKYLFRKEGQNVTLSCEQNLNHDAMYWYRQDPGQGLRLIYYSQIVNDFQKGDIAEGYSVSREKKESFPLTVTSAQKNPTAFYLCASSRGQQETQYFGPGTRLLVL.